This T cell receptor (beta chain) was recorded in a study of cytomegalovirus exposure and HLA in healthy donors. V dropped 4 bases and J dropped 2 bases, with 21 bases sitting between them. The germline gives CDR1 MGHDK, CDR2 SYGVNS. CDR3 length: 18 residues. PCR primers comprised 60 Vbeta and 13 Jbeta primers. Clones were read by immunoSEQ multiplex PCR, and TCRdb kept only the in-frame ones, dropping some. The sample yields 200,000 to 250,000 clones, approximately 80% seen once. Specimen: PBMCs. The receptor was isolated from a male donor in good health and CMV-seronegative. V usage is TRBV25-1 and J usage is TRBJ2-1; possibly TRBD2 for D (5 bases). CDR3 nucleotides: TGTGCCAGCAGTGGGGGAGTCTCGATACGAGGGACCTACAATGAGCAGTTCTTC. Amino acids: CASSGGVSIRGTYNEQFF. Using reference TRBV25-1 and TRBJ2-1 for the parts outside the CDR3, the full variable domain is EADIYQTPRYLVIGTGKKITLECSQTMGHDKMYWYQQDPGMELHLIHYSYGVNSTEKGDLSSESTVSRIRTEHFPLTLESARPSHTSQYLCASSGGVSIRGTYNEQFFGPGTRLTVL.